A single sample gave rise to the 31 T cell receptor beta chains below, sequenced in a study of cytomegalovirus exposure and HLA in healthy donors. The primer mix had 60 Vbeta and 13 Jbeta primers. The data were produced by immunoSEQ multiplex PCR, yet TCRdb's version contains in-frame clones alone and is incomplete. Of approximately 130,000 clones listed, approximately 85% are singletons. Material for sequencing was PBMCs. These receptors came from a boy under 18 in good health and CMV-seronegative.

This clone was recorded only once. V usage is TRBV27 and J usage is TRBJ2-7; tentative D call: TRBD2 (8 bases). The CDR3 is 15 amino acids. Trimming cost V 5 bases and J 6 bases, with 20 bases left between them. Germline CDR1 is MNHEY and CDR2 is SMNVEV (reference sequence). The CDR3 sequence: CASSPRGSGSSEQYF. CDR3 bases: TGTGCCAGCAGTCCCAGGGGGAGCGGGAGCAGCGAGCAGTACTTC.

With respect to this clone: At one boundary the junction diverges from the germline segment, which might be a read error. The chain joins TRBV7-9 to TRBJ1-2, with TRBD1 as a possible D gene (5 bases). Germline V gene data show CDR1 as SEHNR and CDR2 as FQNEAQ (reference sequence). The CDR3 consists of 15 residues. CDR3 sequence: CASSSQITQVYGYPF. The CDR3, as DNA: TGTGCCAGCAGCTCACAAATCACACAGGTCTATGGCTACCCCTTC.

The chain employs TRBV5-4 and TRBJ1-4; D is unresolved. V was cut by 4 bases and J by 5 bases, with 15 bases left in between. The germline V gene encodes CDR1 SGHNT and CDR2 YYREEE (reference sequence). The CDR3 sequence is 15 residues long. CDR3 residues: CASSLRAEGNEKLFF. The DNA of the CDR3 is TGTGCCAGCAGCCTCCGGGCCGAGGGAAATGAAAAACTGTTTTTT.

Here the CDR3 reads CASSLARQGVYGYTF. The CDR3 DNA reads as TGTGCCAGCAGCTTAGCGAGGCAGGGCGTCTATGGCTACACCTTC. The chain joins TRBV7-8 to TRBJ1-2, with D possibly being TRBD1 (5 bases). CDR1 is SGHVS, CDR2 FQNEAQ, per germline. V gave up 0 bases and J gave up 4 bases, with 12 bases separating them. The CDR3 sequence is 15 residues long.

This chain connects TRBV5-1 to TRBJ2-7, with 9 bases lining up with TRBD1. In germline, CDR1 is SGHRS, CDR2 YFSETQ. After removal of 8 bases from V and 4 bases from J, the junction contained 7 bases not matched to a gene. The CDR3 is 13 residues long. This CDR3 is CARPGQGEYEQYF. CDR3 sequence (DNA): TGCGCCAGACCGGGACAGGGAGAGTACGAGCAGTACTTC.

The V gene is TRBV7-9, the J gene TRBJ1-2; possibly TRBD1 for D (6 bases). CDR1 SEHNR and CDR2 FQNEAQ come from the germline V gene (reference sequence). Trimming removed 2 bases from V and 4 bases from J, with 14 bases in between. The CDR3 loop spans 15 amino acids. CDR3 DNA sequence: TGTGCCAGCAGCTTAAACAGGGATCCCTTCTATGGCTACACCTTC. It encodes CASSLNRDPFYGYTF.

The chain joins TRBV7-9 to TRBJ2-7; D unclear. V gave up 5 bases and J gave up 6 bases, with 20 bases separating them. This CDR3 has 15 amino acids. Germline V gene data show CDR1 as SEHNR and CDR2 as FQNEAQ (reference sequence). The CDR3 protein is CASSPESVGAGEQYF. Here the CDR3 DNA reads TGTGCCAGCAGCCCCGAGTCGGTGGGCGCCGGCGAGCAGTACTTC. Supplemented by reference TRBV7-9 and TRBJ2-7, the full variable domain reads DTGVSQNPRHKITKRGQNVTFRCDPISEHNRLYWYRQTLGQGPEFLTYFQNEAQLEKSRLLSDRFSAERPKGSFSTLEIQRTEQGDSAMYLCASSPESVGAGEQYFGPGTRLTVT.

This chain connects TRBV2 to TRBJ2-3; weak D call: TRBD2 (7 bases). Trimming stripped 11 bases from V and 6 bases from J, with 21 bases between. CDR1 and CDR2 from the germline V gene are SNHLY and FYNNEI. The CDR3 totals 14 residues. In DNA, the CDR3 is TGTGCCGGGGGGGAAAGGGGGACGACCGATACGCAGTATTTT. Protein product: CAGGERGTTDTQYF.

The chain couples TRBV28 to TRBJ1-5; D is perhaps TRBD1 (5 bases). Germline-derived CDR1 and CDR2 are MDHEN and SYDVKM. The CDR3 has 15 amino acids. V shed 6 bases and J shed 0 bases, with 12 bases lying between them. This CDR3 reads CASSRQLNSNQPQHF. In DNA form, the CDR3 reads TGTGCCAGCAGCAGACAGCTAAATAGCAATCAGCCCCAGCATTTT.

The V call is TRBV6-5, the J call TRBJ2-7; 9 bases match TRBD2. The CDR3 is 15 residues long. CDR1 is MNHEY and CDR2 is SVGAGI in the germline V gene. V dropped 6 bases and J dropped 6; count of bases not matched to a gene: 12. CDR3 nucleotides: TGTGCCAGCAGGCCCTATCTAGCGGGACTTCCCGAGCAGTACTTC. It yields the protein CASRPYLAGLPEQYF.

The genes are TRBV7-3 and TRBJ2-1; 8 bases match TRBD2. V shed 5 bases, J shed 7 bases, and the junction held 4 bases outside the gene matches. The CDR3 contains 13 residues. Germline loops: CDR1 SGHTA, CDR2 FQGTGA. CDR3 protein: CASSPGGGNEQFF. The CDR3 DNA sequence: TGTGCCAGCAGCCCGGGAGGGGGGAATGAGCAGTTCTTC.

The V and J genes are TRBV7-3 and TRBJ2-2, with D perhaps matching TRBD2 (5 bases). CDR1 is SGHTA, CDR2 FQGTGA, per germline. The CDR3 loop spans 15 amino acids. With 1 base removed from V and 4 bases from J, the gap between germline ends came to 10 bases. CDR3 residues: CASSLKPGGTGELFF. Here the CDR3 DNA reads TGTGCCAGCAGCTTAAAACCAGGAGGCACCGGGGAGCTGTTTTTT.

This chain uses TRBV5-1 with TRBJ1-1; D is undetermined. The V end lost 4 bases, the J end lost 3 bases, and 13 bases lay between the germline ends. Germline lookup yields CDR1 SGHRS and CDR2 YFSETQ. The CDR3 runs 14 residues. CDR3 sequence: CASSIAGMDTEAFF. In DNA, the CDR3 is TGCGCCAGCAGCATAGCGGGAATGGACACTGAAGCTTTCTTT. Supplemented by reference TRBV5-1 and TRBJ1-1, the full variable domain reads KAGVTQTPRYLIKTRGQQVTLSCSPISGHRSVSWYQQTPGQGLQFLFEYFSETQRNKGNFPGRFSGRQFSNSRSEMNVSTLELGDSALYLCASSIAGMDTEAFFGQGTRLTVV.

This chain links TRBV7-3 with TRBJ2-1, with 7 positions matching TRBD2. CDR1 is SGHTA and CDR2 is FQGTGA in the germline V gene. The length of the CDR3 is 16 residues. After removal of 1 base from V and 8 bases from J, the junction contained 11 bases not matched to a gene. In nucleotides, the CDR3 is TGTGCCAGCAGCTTAAGGAATGCGGGAGTCAGGGATGAGCAGTTCTTC. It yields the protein CASSLRNAGVRDEQFF.

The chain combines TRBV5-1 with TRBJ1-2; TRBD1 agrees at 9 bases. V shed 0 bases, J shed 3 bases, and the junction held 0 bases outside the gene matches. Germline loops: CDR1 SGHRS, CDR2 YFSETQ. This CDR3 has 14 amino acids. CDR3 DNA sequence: TGCGCCAGCAGCTTGGGGACAGGGGACTATGGCTACACCTTC. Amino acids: CASSLGTGDYGYTF.

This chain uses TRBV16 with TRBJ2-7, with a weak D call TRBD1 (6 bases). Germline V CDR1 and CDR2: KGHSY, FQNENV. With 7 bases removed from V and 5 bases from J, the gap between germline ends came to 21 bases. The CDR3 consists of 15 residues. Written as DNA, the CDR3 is TGTGCCAGCACCTCCCCACAGGGAGACAGTAACGAGCAGTACTTC. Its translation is CASTSPQGDSNEQYF.

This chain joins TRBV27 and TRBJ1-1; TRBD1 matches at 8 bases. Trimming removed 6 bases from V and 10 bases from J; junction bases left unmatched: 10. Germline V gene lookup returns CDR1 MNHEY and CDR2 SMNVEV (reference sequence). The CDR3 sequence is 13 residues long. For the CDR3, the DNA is TGTGCCAGCAGCCCGACAGGGGCCCGGGGAGCTTTCTTT. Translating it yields CASSPTGARGAFF.

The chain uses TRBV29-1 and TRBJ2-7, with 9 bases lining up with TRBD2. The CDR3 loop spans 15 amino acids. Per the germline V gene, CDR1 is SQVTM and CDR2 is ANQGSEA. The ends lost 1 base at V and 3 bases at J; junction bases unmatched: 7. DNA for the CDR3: TGCAGCGTTGAAGTGGGGACTAGCCTTTACTACGAGCAGTACTTC. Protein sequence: CSVEVGTSLYYEQYF.

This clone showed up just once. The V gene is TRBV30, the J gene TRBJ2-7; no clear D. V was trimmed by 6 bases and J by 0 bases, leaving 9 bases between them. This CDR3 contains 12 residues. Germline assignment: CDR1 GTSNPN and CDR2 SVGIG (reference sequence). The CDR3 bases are TGTGCCTGTAAATGGGCCTCCTACGAGCAGTACTTC. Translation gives CACKWASYEQYF.

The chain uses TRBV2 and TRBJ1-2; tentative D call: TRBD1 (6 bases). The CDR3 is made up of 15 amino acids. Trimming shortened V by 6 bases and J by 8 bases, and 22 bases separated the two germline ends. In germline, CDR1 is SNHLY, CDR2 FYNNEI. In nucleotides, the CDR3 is TGTGCCAGCAGATTACAGGGAGAGGCGAGGGGGGGCTACACCTTC. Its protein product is CASRLQGEARGGYTF.

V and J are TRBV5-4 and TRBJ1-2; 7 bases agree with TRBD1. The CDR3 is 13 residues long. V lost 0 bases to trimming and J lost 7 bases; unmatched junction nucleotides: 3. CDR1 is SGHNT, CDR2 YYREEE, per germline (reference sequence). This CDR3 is CASSLEGACGYTF. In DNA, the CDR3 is TGTGCCAGCAGCTTGGAGGGGGCTTGTGGCTACACCTTC.

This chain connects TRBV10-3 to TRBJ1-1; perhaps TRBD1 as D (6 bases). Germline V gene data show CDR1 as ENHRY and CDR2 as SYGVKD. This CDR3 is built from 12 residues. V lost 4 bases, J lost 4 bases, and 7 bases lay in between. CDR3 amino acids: CAISGGLTEAFF. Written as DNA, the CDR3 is TGTGCCATCAGTGGGGGGCTCACTGAAGCTTTCTTT.

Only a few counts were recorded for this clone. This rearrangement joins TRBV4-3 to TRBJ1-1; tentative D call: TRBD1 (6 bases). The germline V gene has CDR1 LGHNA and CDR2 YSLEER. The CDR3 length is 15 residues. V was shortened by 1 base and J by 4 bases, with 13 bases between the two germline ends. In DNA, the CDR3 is TGCGCCAGCAGCCAAGGGGTATTGGGGGCCACTGAAGCTTTCTTT. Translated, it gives CASSQGVLGATEAFF.

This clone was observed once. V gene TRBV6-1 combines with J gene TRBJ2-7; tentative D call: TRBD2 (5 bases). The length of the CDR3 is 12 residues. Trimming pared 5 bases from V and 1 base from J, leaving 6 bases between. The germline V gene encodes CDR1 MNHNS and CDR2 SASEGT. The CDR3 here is CASSRDSYEQYF. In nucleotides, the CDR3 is TGTGCCAGCAGTCGGGATTCCTACGAGCAGTACTTC.

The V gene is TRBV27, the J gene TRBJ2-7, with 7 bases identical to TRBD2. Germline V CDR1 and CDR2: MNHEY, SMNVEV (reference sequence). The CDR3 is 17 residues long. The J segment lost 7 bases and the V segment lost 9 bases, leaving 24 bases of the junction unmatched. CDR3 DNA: TGTGCCAGGACCTGCGGACTAGTGTACAGCCATCTACGAGAGCAGTACTTC. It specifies CARTCGLVYSHLREQYF.

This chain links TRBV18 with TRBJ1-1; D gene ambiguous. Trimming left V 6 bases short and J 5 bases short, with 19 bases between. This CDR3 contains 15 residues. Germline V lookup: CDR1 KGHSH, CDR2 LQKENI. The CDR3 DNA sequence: TGTGCCAGCTCTACCGGCCTCGGGGAGGGAACTGAAGCTTTCTTT. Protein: CASSTGLGEGTEAFF.

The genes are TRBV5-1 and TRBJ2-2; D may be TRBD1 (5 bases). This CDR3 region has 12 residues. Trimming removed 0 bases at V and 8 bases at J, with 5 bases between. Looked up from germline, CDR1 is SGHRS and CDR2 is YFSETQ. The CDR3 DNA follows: TGCGCCAGCAGCTTGGACAGGGGGGAGCTGTTTTTT. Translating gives CASSLDRGELFF.

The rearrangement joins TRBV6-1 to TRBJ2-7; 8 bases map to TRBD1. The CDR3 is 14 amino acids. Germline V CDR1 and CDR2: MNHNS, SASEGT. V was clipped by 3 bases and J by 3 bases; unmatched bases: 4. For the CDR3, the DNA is TGTGCCAGCAGTGACGCCAGGGGGCTCTACGAGCAGTACTTC. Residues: CASSDARGLYEQYF.

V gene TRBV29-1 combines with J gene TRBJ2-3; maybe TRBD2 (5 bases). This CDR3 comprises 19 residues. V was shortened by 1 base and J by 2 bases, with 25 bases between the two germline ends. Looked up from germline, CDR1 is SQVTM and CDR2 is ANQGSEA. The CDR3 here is CSVEVVGPGFTGDTDTQYF. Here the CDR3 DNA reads TGCAGCGTTGAAGTGGTTGGGCCGGGATTCACGGGTGACACAGATACGCAGTATTTT.

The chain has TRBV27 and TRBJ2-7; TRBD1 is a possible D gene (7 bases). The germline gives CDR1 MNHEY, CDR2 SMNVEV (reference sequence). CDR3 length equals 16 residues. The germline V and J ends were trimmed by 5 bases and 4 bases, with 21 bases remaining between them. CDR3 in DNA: TGTGCCAGCAGTGCCCCGACAGGGAGGCCTCCATACGAGCAGTACTTC. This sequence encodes CASSAPTGRPPYEQYF.

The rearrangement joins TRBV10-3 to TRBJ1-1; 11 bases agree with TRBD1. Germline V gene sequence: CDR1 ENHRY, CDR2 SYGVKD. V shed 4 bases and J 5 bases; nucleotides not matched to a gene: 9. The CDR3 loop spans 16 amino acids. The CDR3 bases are TGTGCCATCAGTGGGGACAGGGGGAACATCGGAACTGAAGCTTTCTTT. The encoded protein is CAISGDRGNIGTEAFF.